The 3 T cell receptor beta chains below were found in one sample sequenced in a study of T-cell memory formation after mild COVID-19. TCRdb re-called the 5' RACE reads through MiXCR, storing one row per CDR3 protein. The sample shows 300,000 to 400,000 distinct CDR3 sequences, about 15% of them seen only once. The material sequenced was PBMCs or a T cell subset sorted from them (not recorded which). Receptor source: a man aged 18-30 years who had mild COVID-19 (a few samples of this study predate the infection). Cell type and time point are not known.

A few counts support this clonotype. The chain uses TRBV11-2 and TRBJ1-1, with TRBD1 as a possible D gene (5 bases). Germline V gene data show CDR1 as SGHAT and CDR2 as FQNNGV. V was shortened by 2 bases and J by 0 bases, with 7 bases between the two germline ends. The CDR3 sequence is 14 residues long. This CDR3 reads CASSLRQLNTEAFF. The DNA of the CDR3 is TGTGCCAGCAGCTTAAGACAGTTGAACACTGAAGCTTTCTTT.

The chain is built from TRBV20-1 and TRBJ1-2; 10 nucleotides line up with TRBD1. V was clipped by 3 bases and J by 7 bases; unmatched bases: 8. The CDR3 is made up of 14 amino acids. CDR1 is DFQATT, CDR2 SNEGSKA, per germline (reference sequence). The CDR3: CSARASGTGAGYTF. CDR3 nucleotide sequence: TGCAGTGCTAGGGCTTCCGGGACAGGGGCTGGCTACACCTTC.

The chain links TRBV7-7 to TRBJ2-5, with 11 bases fitting TRBD2. V dropped 5 bases and J dropped 4; count of bases not matched to a gene: 9. CDR1 is SSHAT, CDR2 FNYEAQ, per germline (reference sequence). The CDR3 loop spans 16 amino acids. The CDR3 loop is CASSRGAGTSGETQYF. CDR3 sequence (DNA): TGTGCCAGCAGCAGAGGGGCGGGGACTAGCGGAGAGACCCAGTACTTC.